Listed below are T cell receptor beta chains from one sample, sequenced in a study of blood T cell repertoires in COVID-19. Clones were sequenced by immunoSEQ multiplex PCR, and TCRdb holds only the in-frame ones, with some missing. The table lists fewer than 500,000 clones, around 88% of them singletons. Sequenced sample: peripheral blood. All receptors derive from a woman in her twenties or thirties with acute or convalescent COVID-19. CDR3s include the opening cysteine and the closing phenylalanine or tryptophan. A D gene is named only where the DNA matches it firmly. The listing skips clone size in some rows; elsewhere it reads once, few, many or a size class.

J gene,clone size,V gene,D gene,CDR3 DNA,CDR3 protein
TRBJ2-1,NA,TRBV6-5,TRBD2,TGTGCCAGCAGTCGGACTAGCGGGGGTGGCAATGAGCAGTTCTTC,CASSRTSGGGNEQFF
TRBJ2-7,NA,TRBV2,TRBD1,TGTGCCAGCAGTGACTCGACAGGGGGATGGTACGAGCAGTACTTC,CASSDSTGGWYEQYF
TRBJ1-2,NA,TRBV30,NA,TGTGCCTGGAGTCCAAGGGGTGGCTATGGCTACACCTTC,CAWSPRGGYGYTF
TRBJ1-1,NA,TRBV19,TRBD1,TGTGCCAGTAGTCTCCTCCTCACAGGGGTGACTGAAGCTTTCTTT,CASSLLLTGVTEAFF
TRBJ2-1,NA,TRBV7-8,TRBD2,TGTGCCAGCAGCTTAGACGGGGGGAATGAGCAGTTCTTC,CASSLDGGNEQFF
TRBJ2-3,NA,TRBV7-6,TRBD2,TGTGCCAGCAGCTTAAGCGGGGCTGGCACAGATACGCAGTATTTT,CASSLSGAGTDTQYF
TRBJ2-1,NA,TRBV12-5,NA,TGTGCTAGTGGTTTCCTGAATGAGCAGTTCTTC,CASGFLNEQFF
TRBJ1-1,once,TRBV4-1,NA,TGCGCCAGCAGCTACGACACCAACACTGAAGCTTTCTTT,CASSYDTNTEAFF
TRBJ2-5,NA,TRBV28,NA,TGTGCCAGCTGTTCGTTCCGGGAGACCCAGTACTTC,CASCSFRETQYF
TRBJ1-2,NA,TRBV27,TRBD1,TGTGCCAGCAGTTCCTCCGGGACAGGGTTTAGTCGCTACACCTTC,CASSSSGTGFSRYTF
TRBJ1-4,NA,TRBV4-1,NA,TGCGCCAGCAGCCAAGTCCCGGGACACAATGAAAAACTGTTTTTT,CASSQVPGHNEKLFF
TRBJ1-4,NA,TRBV5-1,TRBD1,TGCGCCAGCAGCTCGGGACAGGGGAATGAAAAACTGTTTTTT,CASSSGQGNEKLFF
TRBJ1-6,NA,TRBV5-6,NA,TGTGCCAGCAGCCCAGCAGCGGGCTCCTATAATTCACCCCTCCACTTT,CASSPAAGSYNSPLHF
TRBJ2-1,NA,TRBV7-9,NA,TGTGCCAGCAGCTTAGAAGCGGCAGGTAGCAATGAGCAGTTCTTC,CASSLEAAGSNEQFF
TRBJ2-6,NA,TRBV10-2,TRBD2,TGCGCCAGCAGTAGGACTAGCGGGGGGGCTGGGGCCAACGTCCTGACTTTC,CASSRTSGGAGANVLTF
TRBJ2-3,NA,TRBV19,NA,TGTGCCAGTAATCTCCGGAGTTGGGAGCGACCAGGGGCGCGCACAGATACGCAGTATTTT,CASNLRSWERPGARTDTQYF
TRBJ2-1,NA,TRBV6-5,NA,TGTGCCAGCAGTTACACGGGTCGGGGTCACAATGAGCAGTTCTTC,CASSYTGRGHNEQFF
TRBJ2-7,NA,TRBV7-9,TRBD2,TGTGCCAGCAACGGACTAGCGGGGGCCACGGGCTACGAGCAGTACTTC,CASNGLAGATGYEQYF
TRBJ2-3,NA,TRBV3-1/TRBV3-2,NA,TGTGCCAGCAGCCAAGAGATCCTTCTAGACCAAGTTAGCACAGATACGCAGTATTTT,CASSQEILLDQVSTDTQYF
TRBJ2-1,NA,TRBV28,NA,TGTGCCAGCAGTTTATCCCAGGGAAGGGACAATGAGCAGTTCTTC,CASSLSQGRDNEQFF